This is a list of T cell receptor beta chains from one sample in a study of T cell repertoires in cytomegalovirus infection. No antigen is known for these receptors. TCRdb redid the calling of the reads with MiXCR, one entry per CDR3 protein. Of roughly 180,000 distinct CDR3 sequences in the sample, 20% to 25% were seen once. The sample in question was CD8+ T cells from cultured PBMCs, obtained from culture after CMV antigen stimulation. Receptors originate from a human donor in good health (CMV status not recorded). Some clones in this sample may be carry-over from other donors' samples. Each CDR3 is given with its conserved first and last residue. Each record gives: clone size, D gene, V gene, J gene, CDR3 protein, CDR3 DNA. The D gene is left open where the match is weak. Some rows have no size entry. The others give once, few or many, or a class for an expanded clone.

>once|TRBD1|TRBV6-2/TRBV6-3|TRBJ1-1
CASSLDRADTEAFF
TGTGCCAGCAGTCTCGACAGGGCGGACACTGAAGCTTTCTTT
>-|-|TRBV2|TRBJ2-3
CASSTGTTSTDTQYF
TGTGCCAGCAGTACCGGGACAACTAGCACAGATACGCAGTATTTT
>-|-|TRBV6-1|TRBJ1-5
CASIGRSSEGYSNQPQHF
TGTGCCAGCATCGGAAGAAGCAGCGAGGGATATAGCAATCAGCCCCAGCATTTT
>-|-|TRBV7-4|TRBJ2-7
CASKRGPGSSYEQYF
TGTGCCAGCAAGAGGGGACCGGGGTCCTCCTACGAGCAGTACTTC
>-|TRBD1|TRBV7-6|TRBJ1-1
CASSFSSGGMGYTEAFF
TGTGCCAGCAGCTTTTCCTCAGGGGGAATGGGGTACACTGAAGCTTTCTTT
>few|-|TRBV6-6|TRBJ1-2
CASSYPVPGNTSNYGYTF
TGTGCCAGCAGTTACCCGGTCCCCGGCAACACGTCTAACTATGGCTACACCTTC
>-|-|TRBV4-1|TRBJ2-7
CASSQDITYEQYF
TGCGCCAGCAGCCAAGATATAACCTACGAGCAGTACTTC
>few|-|TRBV9|TRBJ1-1
CASSSEQGANTEAFF
TGTGCCAGCAGCTCTGAGCAGGGTGCGAACACTGAAGCTTTCTTT
>few|TRBD2|TRBV11-1|TRBJ2-1
CASSLPGGHEQFF
TGTGCCAGCAGCTTACCGGGGGGGCATGAGCAGTTCTTC
>few|-|TRBV7-8|TRBJ1-4
CASSRTGLREKLFF
TGTGCCAGCAGCCGCACAGGGCTTAGGGAAAAACTGTTTTTT
>few|-|TRBV7-2|TRBJ2-7
CASSYYKVSYEQYF
TGTGCCAGCAGCTACTACAAGGTATCCTACGAGCAGTACTTC
>few|-|TRBV29-1|TRBJ2-6
CSVRRDTRSGANVLTF
TGCAGCGTGCGCAGGGACACCCGCTCTGGGGCCAACGTCCTGACTTTC
>-|-|TRBV4-3|TRBJ1-2
CASSQGSGTLYGYTF
TGCGCCAGCAGCCAAGGCTCCGGGACACTATATGGCTACACCTTC
>few|-|TRBV6-2/TRBV6-3|TRBJ2-1
CASLQAIDNEQFF
TGTGCCAGCCTCCAGGCTATCGACAATGAGCAGTTCTTC
>-|-|TRBV7-2|TRBJ1-5
CASSLEGGWDNQPQHF
TGTGCCAGCAGCTTAGAGGGGGGTTGGGACAATCAGCCCCAGCATTTT
>-|-|TRBV7-9|TRBJ2-7
CASSLFQGTYEQYF
TGTGCCAGCAGCCTCTTCCAGGGTACCTACGAGCAGTACTTC
>-|TRBD2|TRBV12-3/TRBV12-4|TRBJ2-2
CASTLAGGLNTGELFF
TGTGCCAGCACCTTAGCGGGGGGCTTGAACACCGGGGAGCTGTTTTTT